The 11 T cell receptor beta chains below come from one sample, sequenced in a study of radiotherapy plus CTLA-4 blockade in lung cancer. The method was immunoSEQ multiplex PCR; TCRdb's version includes in-frame clones alone and lacks a portion of them. The data contain more than 90,000 clones, roughly 88% of them singletons. Source: peripheral blood, taken from a patient treated with radiotherapy plus ipilimumab. Receptors originate from a human donor with non-small cell lung cancer that progressed on radiotherapy plus ipilimumab.

This clone was found once. The chain recombines TRBV9 with TRBJ1-2; tentative D call: TRBD1 (6 bases). This CDR3 has 16 amino acids. The germline gives CDR1 SGDLS, CDR2 YYNGEE. Between the trimmed V and J ends, which lost 0 bases and 8 bases, there was a span of 20 bases. The chain's CDR3 is CASSVGRSGGARGYTF. The CDR3 DNA follows: TGTGCCAGCAGCGTAGGCCGTTCTGGGGGGGCGAGAGGCTACACCTTC.

V and J are TRBV15 and TRBJ2-6, with no clear D. The CDR3 runs 15 residues. The germline V gene encodes CDR1 LNHNV and CDR2 YYDKDF (reference sequence). Trimming stripped 0 bases from V and 2 bases from J, with 5 bases between. In DNA, the CDR3 is TGTGCCACCAGCAGAGATCTCACTGGGGCCAACGTCCTGACTTTC. The encoded protein is CATSRDLTGANVLTF.

This chain joins TRBV27 and TRBJ1-2; D not certain. The CDR3 is 15 amino acids. The germline CDR1 and CDR2 sequences are MNHEY and SMNVEV (reference sequence). The germline V and J ends were trimmed by 5 bases and 7 bases, with 20 bases remaining between them. As DNA, the CDR3 is TGTGCCAGCAGTCCCGGAAGAGGAAGGGCAGGTGGCTACACCTTC. It specifies CASSPGRGRAGGYTF.

The genes are TRBV15 and TRBJ2-5; weak D call: TRBD1 (5 bases). Trimming took off 3 bases at V and 2 bases at J, with 10 bases between the two ends. The CDR3 loop spans 14 amino acids. Germline V lookup: CDR1 LNHNV, CDR2 YYDKDF (reference sequence). For the CDR3, the DNA is TGTGCCACCAGCAGGGGGCAGGATCAAGAGACCCAGTACTTC. Protein: CATSRGQDQETQYF.

The V call is TRBV2, the J call TRBJ2-7; no clear D gene. CDR3 size: 13 residues. From germline, CDR1 is SNHLY and CDR2 FYNNEI. With 4 bases removed from V and 0 bases from J, the gap between germline ends came to 7 bases. CDR3 in DNA: TGTGCCAGCAGTGTGGCACGCTCCTACGAGCAGTACTTC. As protein: CASSVARSYEQYF. Full variable domain (outside the CDR3, taken from reference TRBV2 and TRBJ2-7): EPEVTQTPSHQVTQMGQEVILRCVPISNHLYFYWYRQILGQKVEFLVSFYNNEISEKSEIFDDQFSVERPDGSNFTLKIRSTKLEDSAMYFCASSVARSYEQYFGPGTRLTVT.

This clone has a single count. The chain uses TRBV5-4 and TRBJ2-3; D is undetermined. Germline CDR1 reads SGHNT; CDR2 reads YYREEE (reference sequence). Between the trimmed V and J ends, which lost 0 bases and 4 bases, there was a span of 15 bases. CDR3 length: 16 residues. As DNA, the CDR3 is TGTGCCAGCAGCTTGGGGGCGGAGTGGGCGTCAGATACGCAGTATTTT. This codes for CASSLGAEWASDTQYF.

The chain carries TRBV28 and TRBJ1-5; maybe TRBD1 (5 bases). This CDR3 has 16 amino acids. CDR1 is MDHEN and CDR2 is SYDVKM in the germline V gene. With 4 bases removed from V and 0 bases from J, the gap between germline ends came to 13 bases. In DNA, the CDR3 is TGTGCCAGCAGTTCCCCGGTAGGGGTTAGCAATCAGCCCCAGCATTTT. This encodes CASSSPVGVSNQPQHF.

The CDR3 nucleotides are TGTGCCAGCACCCTTAGCGGGACGGCCCGGAATGAGCAGTTCTTC. Translation gives CASTLSGTARNEQFF. The chain carries TRBV9 and TRBJ2-1; TRBD2 matches at 8 bases. Trimming took 6 bases from V and 7 from J; bases not matched to a gene: 12. This CDR3 is 15 amino acids long. CDR1 is SGDLS and CDR2 is YYNGEE in the germline V gene.

This clone was detected only once. The J gene is TRBJ1-5, the V gene TRBV19; 10 nucleotides match TRBD1. The CDR3 covers 15 residues. Germline V gene data show CDR1 as LNHDA and CDR2 as SQIVND (reference sequence). Germline trimming cut 10 bases from V and 7 bases from J; bases unmatched to any gene: 13. The CDR3 region has the DNA TGTGCCACCCAATCCCGGGACAGGGGTGAACAGCCCCAGCATTTT. It translates to CATQSRDRGEQPQHF.

The V and J genes are TRBV18 and TRBJ2-5; TRBD1 is a possible D gene (6 bases). Trimming stripped 2 bases from V and 4 bases from J, with 14 bases between. The V gene's germline CDR1 is KGHSH and CDR2 LQKENI. The length of the CDR3 is 15 residues. The DNA of the CDR3 is TGTGCCAGCTCACCAGGACGGAGAGGGGGAGAGACCCAGTACTTC. Its translation is CASSPGRRGGETQYF.

This clone was seen a few times. The CDR3 loop is CASSHDSYEQYF. The CDR3, as DNA: TGTGCCAGCAGCCACGACTCCTACGAGCAGTACTTC. This sequence joins TRBV11-2 and TRBJ2-7; unclear D gene. Trimming removed 5 bases at V and 0 bases at J, with 5 bases between. The CDR3 runs 12 residues. Germline V gives CDR1 SGHAT, CDR2 FQNNGV. Using reference TRBV11-2 and TRBJ2-7 for the parts outside the CDR3, the full variable domain is EAGVAQSPRYKIIEKRQSVAFWCNPISGHATLYWYQQILGQGPKLLIQFQNNGVVDDSQLPKDRFSAERLKGVDSTLKIQPAKLEDSAVYLCASSHDSYEQYFGPGTRLTVT.